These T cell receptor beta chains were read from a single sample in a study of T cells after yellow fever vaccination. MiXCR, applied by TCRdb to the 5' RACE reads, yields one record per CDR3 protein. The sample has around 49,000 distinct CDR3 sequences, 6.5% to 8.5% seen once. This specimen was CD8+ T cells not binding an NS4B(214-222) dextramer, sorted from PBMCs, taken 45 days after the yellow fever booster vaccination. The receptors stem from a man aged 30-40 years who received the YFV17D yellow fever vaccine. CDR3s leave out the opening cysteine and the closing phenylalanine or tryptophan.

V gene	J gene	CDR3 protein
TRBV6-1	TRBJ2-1	ASTRTSEPSNEQF
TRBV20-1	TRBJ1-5	SATDRGANQPQH
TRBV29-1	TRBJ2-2	SAPLAGVGGELF
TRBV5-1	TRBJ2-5	ASSAPPLFTSGAQETQY
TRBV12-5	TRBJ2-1	ASGPVNEQF
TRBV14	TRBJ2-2	ASSQGHYTGELF
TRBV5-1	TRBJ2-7	ASSLESVRRGPGDEQY
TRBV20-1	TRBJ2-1	SASGRGTYNEQF
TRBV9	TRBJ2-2	ASSGTGTQQGFPGELF
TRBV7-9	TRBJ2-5	ASNRLAFHQETQY
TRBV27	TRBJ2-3	ASSSPLLDTQY
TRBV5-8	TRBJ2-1	ASSLDRSSYNEQF
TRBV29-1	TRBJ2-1	SVEGSAGKRNNEQF
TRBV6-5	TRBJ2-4	ASGSRENIQY
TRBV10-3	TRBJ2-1	AVSSGSSYNEQF
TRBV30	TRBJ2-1	AWDSGRAYNEQF
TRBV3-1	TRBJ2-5	ASSHEDATWETQY